The 6 T cell receptor beta chains reported below all come from one sample, sequenced in a study of blood T cell repertoires in COVID-19. TCRdb's table, derived via immunoSEQ multiplex PCR, lists solely in-frame clones and lacks some. This table holds about 440,000 clones, approximately 88% found once. Sequencing was done on a sample of peripheral blood. Receptors originate from a woman aged 45 to 65 with COVID-19, enrolled during active disease.

This chain uses TRBV2 with TRBJ1-2; tentatively, D is TRBD1 (6 bases). Germline V lookup: CDR1 SNHLY, CDR2 FYNNEI. The CDR3 sequence is 12 residues long. V lost 3 bases and J 8 bases, leaving 10 bases between the germline ends. The CDR3 DNA is TGTGCCAGCAGTGAGGACAGTCCCGGCTACACCTTC. Translation gives CASSEDSPGYTF.

This sequence joins TRBV10-3 and TRBJ1-2, with TRBD1 identical over 7 bases. There are 15 residues in the CDR3. V dropped 3 bases and J dropped 8; count of bases not matched to a gene: 12. The germline gives CDR1 ENHRY, CDR2 SYGVKD. The CDR3 loop is CAISEGGGGAEGYTF. The DNA for the CDR3 is TGTGCCATCAGTGAAGGTGGAGGGGGCGCGGAAGGCTACACCTTC.

This clone was detected only a few times. This rearrangement joins TRBV30 to TRBJ1-2; no clear D gene. This CDR3 has 12 residues. V lost 1 base, J lost 4 bases, and 7 bases lay in between. Germline assignment: CDR1 GTSNPN and CDR2 SVGIG (reference sequence). For the CDR3, the DNA is TGTGCCTGGAGTGACAGCCTCTATGGCTACACCTTC. Protein sequence: CAWSDSLYGYTF.

The genes are TRBV19 and TRBJ2-5, with 9 bases aligning to TRBD1. Germline V gene lookup returns CDR1 LNHDA and CDR2 SQIVND (reference sequence). With 6 bases clipped from V and 5 bases from J, the junction kept 13 bases outside the gene matches. The CDR3 loop spans 16 amino acids. Here the CDR3 reads CASSGEGQGFDETQYF. The CDR3 nucleotides read TGTGCCAGTAGCGGGGAGGGACAGGGATTTGATGAGACCCAGTACTTC.

The chain has TRBV2 and TRBJ2-2; no firm D call. The CDR3 runs to 14 residues. Germline assignment: CDR1 SNHLY and CDR2 FYNNEI. Trimming took 7 bases from V and 3 from J, leaving 12 bases between them. This chain's CDR3 is CASNRQVDTGELFF. The CDR3 nucleotides read TGTGCCAGCAATCGGCAGGTCGACACCGGGGAGCTGTTTTTT.

The chain carries TRBV21-1 and TRBJ2-1; the DNA was not compared with TRBD1, the D call given in the table. TRBV21-1 is listed as a pseudogene. The CDR3 consists of 15 residues. The CDR3 loop is CASSKCRPSENEQFF. CDR3 bases: TGTGCCAGCAGCAAATGCAGGCCCTCAGAAAATGAGCAGTTCTTC.